Reported below is one TCR beta chain. Its matching antigen is unknown. With V trimmed by 7 bases and J by 1 base, 5 bases remained unmatched. The CDR3 sequence is 15 residues long. The V gene's germline CDR1 is SGHNT and CDR2 YENEEA. Multiplex PCR relied on 32 V and 13 J primers to amplify TCR beta CDR3. TCRdb reprocessed the multiplex PCR reads with MiXCR, giving one entry per CDR3 protein. The top ten hold 4.6% of the sample, which has around 12,000 distinct CDR3 sequences, about 20% seen once. These data are taken from a study of immune heterogeneity within non-small cell lung tumors. Overall study: There were several squamous cell carcinomas, more than eight non-squamous carcinomas and 1 tumor not otherwise specified. Broader study findings: Clonotypes of T-cell receptor beta found at high frequency were largely distinct between individual patients. Different tumor locations in one patient shared dominant CDR3 beta clonotypes yet harbored unique high-frequency clones.

With 600 ng used per sample, the template was genomic DNA from bulk tumor. Each primary tumor yielded several biopsies, collected far apart from one another at surgery. Enrolled patients presented with newly diagnosed, previously untreated non-small cell lung cancer and underwent curative surgery. The donors had newly diagnosed non-small cell lung cancer and underwent surgery intended to cure it. Source material: lung tumor tissue. This chain connects TRBV11-3 to TRBJ2-3; 10 bases align to TRBD1. The receptor comes from a man in his fifties or sixties with non-small cell lung cancer. This CDR3 is CASISGQGGTDTQYF. CDR3 nucleotides: TGTGCCAGCATCTCCGGACAGGGGGGCACAGATACGCAGTATTTT.